Listed below are T cell receptor beta chains from one sample, sequenced in a study of regulatory T cells in long-lasting Graves disease. Using its own MiXCR run on the multiplex PCR reads, TCRdb lists one record per CDR3 protein. The sample lists a few hundred thousand distinct CDR3 sequences; approximately 25% were seen once. Here the sequenced sample was peripheral blood mononuclear cells (PBMCs), taken when the disease was refractory, from a patient treated with antithyroid drugs. The receptors originated from a woman between 40 and 50 years old with Graves disease. Each CDR3 is given with its conserved first and last residue. A D gene is named only where the DNA matches it firmly.

j_call v_call d_call cdr3_aa
TRBJ2-2 TRBV28 - CASSTAMGPPDTGELFF
TRBJ2-7 TRBV28 TRBD1 CASSFHGTGNYEQYF
TRBJ2-7 TRBV6-5 - CASSYSVGPEQYF
TRBJ2-2 TRBV25-1 TRBD2 CASKGRAGASDTGELFF
TRBJ2-3 TRBV19 TRBD1 CASSLQPGQGTDTQYF
TRBJ1-1 TRBV5-1 - CASSIGTVNTEAFF
TRBJ2-7 TRBV2 TRBD2 CASREEAGGFYEQYF
TRBJ2-6 TRBV5-8 - CASNHYPFGANVLTF
TRBJ1-4 TRBV5-4 - CASSPTRGEKLFF
TRBJ1-1 TRBV6-1 TRBD1 CASSVAGQLNTEAFF
TRBJ2-6 TRBV12-3/TRBV12-4 TRBD1 CASSLRRQGFSGANVLTF
TRBJ2-7 TRBV3-1 - CASSPDRGIAYEQYF
TRBJ2-4 TRBV6-1 - CASSGGNQAKNIQYF
TRBJ2-6 TRBV5-1 - CATLLLGANVLTF
TRBJ2-5 TRBV13 TRBD2 CASSFKAGGPGTQYF
TRBJ1-3 TRBV20-1 - CSATSPRDSGNTIYF
TRBJ2-3 TRBV11-2 TRBD2 CASSLRLADNTDTQYF
TRBJ2-3 TRBV20-1 TRBD2 CSARDRTRWSDTQYF
TRBJ2-7 TRBV11-2 TRBD1 CASSFSPGGEQYF
TRBJ2-5 TRBV18 - CASSPPRRVQQETQYF
TRBJ1-1 TRBV5-1 TRBD1 CASSWDRDSKAFF
TRBJ1-4 TRBV2 - CASTAEATNEKLFF
TRBJ1-6 TRBV15 - CATSRDVSVSNSPLHF
TRBJ2-2 TRBV28 - CASSFYLQGARGSGTGELFF